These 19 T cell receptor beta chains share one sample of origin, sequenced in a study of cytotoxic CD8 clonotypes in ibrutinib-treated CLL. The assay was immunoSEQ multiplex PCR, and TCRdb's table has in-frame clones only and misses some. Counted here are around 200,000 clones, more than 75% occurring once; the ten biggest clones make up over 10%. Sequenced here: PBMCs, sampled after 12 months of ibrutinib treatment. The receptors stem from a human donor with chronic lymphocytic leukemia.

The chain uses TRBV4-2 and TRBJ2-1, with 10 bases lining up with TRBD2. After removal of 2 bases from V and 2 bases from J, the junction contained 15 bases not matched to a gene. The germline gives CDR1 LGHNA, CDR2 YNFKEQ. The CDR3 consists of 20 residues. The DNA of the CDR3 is TGTGCCAGCAGCCAAAAGCATGACCTAGCGGGAGTTACAGCCTACAATGAGCAGTTCTTC. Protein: CASSQKHDLAGVTAYNEQFF.

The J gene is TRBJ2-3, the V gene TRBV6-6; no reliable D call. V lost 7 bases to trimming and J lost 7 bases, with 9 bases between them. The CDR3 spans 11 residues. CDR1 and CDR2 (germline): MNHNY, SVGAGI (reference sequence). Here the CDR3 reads CASTYENTQYF. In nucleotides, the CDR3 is TGTGCCAGCACGTACGAAAATACGCAGTATTTT.

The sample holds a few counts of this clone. The CDR3 loop reads CASSFSGNTEAFF. In nucleotides, the CDR3 is TGTGCCAGCAGCTTCTCGGGGAACACTGAAGCTTTCTTT. The rearrangement uses TRBV11-3 and TRBJ1-1; D gene ambiguous. The CDR3 is made up of 13 amino acids. Between the trimmed V and J ends, which lost 3 bases and 1 base, there was a span of 6 bases. Looked up from germline, CDR1 is SGHNT and CDR2 is YENEEA.

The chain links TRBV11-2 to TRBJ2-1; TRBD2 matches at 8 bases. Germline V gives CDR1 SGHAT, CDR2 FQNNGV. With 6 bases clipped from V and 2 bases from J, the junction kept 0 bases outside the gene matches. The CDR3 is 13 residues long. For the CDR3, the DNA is TGTGCCAGCAGACTAGCGGCCTACAATGAGCAGTTCTTC. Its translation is CASRLAAYNEQFF.

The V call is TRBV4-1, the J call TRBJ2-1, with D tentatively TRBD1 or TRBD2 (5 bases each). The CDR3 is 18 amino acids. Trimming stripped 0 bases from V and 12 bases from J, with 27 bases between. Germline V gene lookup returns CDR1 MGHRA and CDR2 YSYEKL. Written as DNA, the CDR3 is TGCGCCAGCAGCCAAGATTATACGGCGCAGGGAGTGTATCAAGGGCAGTTCTTC. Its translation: CASSQDYTAQGVYQGQFF.

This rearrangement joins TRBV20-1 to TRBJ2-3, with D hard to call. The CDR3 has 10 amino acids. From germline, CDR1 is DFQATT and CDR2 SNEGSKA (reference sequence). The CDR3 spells CSVEGDTQYF. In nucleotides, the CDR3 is TGCAGCGTAGAAGGGGATACGCAGTATTTT.

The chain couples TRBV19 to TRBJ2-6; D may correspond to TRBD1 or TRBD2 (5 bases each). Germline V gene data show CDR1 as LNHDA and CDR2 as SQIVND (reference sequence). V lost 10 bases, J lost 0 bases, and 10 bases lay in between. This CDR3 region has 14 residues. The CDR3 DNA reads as TGTGCCACGGGACGGAACTCTGGGGCCAACGTCCTGACTTTC. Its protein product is CATGRNSGANVLTF.

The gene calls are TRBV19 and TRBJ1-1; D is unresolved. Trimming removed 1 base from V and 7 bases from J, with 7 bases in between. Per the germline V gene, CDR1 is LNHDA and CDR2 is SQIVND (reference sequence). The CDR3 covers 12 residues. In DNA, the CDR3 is TGTGCCAGTAGTATAGCCCCAAGTGAAGCTTTCTTT. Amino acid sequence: CASSIAPSEAFF.

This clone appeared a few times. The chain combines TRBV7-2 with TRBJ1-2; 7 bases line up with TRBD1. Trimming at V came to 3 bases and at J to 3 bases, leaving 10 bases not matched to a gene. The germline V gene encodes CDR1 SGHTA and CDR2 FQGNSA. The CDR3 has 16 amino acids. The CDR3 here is CASSLRPGQIHYGYTF. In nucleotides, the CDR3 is TGTGCCAGCAGCTTGAGGCCGGGACAGATTCACTATGGCTACACCTTC.

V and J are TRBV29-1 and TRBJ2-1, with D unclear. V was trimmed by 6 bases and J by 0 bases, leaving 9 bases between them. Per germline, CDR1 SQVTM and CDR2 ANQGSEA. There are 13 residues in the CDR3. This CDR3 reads CSVTSTSYNEQFF. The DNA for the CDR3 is TGCAGCGTGACGAGCACCTCCTACAATGAGCAGTTCTTC.

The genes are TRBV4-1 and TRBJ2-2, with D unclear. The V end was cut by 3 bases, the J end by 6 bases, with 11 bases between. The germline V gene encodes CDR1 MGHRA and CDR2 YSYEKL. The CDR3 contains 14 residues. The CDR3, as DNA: TGCGCCAGCAGCCAGGACGTTGGGTCCGGGGAGCTGTTTTTT. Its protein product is CASSQDVGSGELFF.

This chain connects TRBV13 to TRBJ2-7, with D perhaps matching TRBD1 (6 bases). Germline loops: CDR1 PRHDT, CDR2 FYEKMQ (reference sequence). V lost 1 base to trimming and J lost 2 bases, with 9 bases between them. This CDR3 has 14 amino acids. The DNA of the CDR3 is TGTGCCAGCAGCTTAGCTACAGGGCCCTACGAGCAGTACTTC. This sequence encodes CASSLATGPYEQYF.

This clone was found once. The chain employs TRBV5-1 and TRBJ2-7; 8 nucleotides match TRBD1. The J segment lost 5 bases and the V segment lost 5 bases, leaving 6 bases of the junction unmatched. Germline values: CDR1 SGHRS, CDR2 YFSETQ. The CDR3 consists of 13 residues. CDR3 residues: CASRADRVNEQYF. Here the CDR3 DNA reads TGCGCCAGCAGGGCGGACAGGGTGAACGAGCAGTACTTC.

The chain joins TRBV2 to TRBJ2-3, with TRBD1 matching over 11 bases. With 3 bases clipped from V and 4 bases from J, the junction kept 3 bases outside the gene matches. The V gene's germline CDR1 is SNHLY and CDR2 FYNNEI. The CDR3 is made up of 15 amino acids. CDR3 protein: CASSEGTGGPDTQYF. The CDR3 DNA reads TGTGCCAGCAGTGAGGGGACAGGGGGTCCAGATACGCAGTATTTT. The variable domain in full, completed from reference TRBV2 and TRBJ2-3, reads EPEVTQTPSHQVTQMGQEVILRCVPISNHLYFYWYRQILGQKVEFLVSFYNNEISEKSEIFDDQFSVERPDGSNFTLKIRSTKLEDSAMYFCASSEGTGGPDTQYFGPGTRLTVL.

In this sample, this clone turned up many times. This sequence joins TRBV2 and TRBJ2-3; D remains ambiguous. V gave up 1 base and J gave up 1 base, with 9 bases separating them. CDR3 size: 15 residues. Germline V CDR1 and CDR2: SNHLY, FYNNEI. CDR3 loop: CASSEGVTGTDTQYF. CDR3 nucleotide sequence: TGTGCCAGCAGTGAAGGGGTGACTGGCACAGATACGCAGTATTTT.

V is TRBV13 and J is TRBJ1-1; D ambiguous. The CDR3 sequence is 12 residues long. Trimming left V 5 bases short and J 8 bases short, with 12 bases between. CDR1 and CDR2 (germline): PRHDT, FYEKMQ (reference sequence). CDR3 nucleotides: TGTGCCAGCAGCCAAAGACCGAGGGAAGCTTTCTTT. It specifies CASSQRPREAFF.

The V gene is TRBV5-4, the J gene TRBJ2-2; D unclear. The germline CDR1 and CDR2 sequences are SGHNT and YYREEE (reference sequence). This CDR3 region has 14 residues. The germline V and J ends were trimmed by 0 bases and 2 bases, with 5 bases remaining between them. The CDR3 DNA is TGTGCCAGCAGCTTGGGACAAAACACCGGGGAGCTGTTTTTT. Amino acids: CASSLGQNTGELFF. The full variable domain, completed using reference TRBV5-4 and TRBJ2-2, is ETGVTQSPTHLIKTRGQQVTLRCSSQSGHNTVSWYQQALGQGPQFIFQYYREEENGRGNFPPRFSGLQFPNYSSELNVNALELDDSALYLCASSLGQNTGELFFGEGSRLTVL.

The CDR3 loop reads CASTLAGLGEAFF. CDR3 bases: TGTGCCAGCACCTTAGCAGGATTAGGAGAAGCTTTCTTT. This chain connects TRBV6-5 to TRBJ1-1, with D uncertain. Trimming took off 7 bases at V and 8 bases at J, with 17 bases between the two ends. CDR3 length: 13 amino acids. Germline V CDR1 and CDR2: MNHEY, SVGAGI.

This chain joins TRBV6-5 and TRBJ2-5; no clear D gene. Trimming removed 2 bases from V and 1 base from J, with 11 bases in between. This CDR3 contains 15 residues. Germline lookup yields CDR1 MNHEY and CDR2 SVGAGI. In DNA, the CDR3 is TGTGCCAGCAGTTACGGCACCATCCCCCAAGAGACCCAGTACTTC. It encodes CASSYGTIPQETQYF.